The next 4 T cell receptor beta chains were all read from a single sample in a study of T cell repertoires in cytomegalovirus infection. TCRdb reanalysed the reads using MiXCR and keeps one entry per CDR3 protein. The sample lists roughly 300,000 distinct CDR3 sequences, around 9.5% occurring once. The specimen sequenced was PBMCs. These receptors all come from a human donor in good health (CMV status not recorded). Some clones in this sample may be carry-over from other donors' samples.

This clonotype has at least ten counts. The rearrangement joins TRBV20-1 to TRBJ2-1; no firm D call. From germline, CDR1 is DFQATT and CDR2 SNEGSKA (reference sequence). The CDR3 totals 11 residues. Trimming stripped 1 base from V and 6 bases from J, with 4 bases between. In DNA, the CDR3 is TGCAGTGCTAGAGTCGGCAATGAGCAGTTCTTC. Translated: CSARVGNEQFF.

The sample holds many counts of this clonotype. The chain is built from TRBV7-9 and TRBJ2-7; D is perhaps TRBD1 or TRBD2 (5 bases each). With 5 bases removed from V and 7 bases from J, the gap between germline ends came to 21 bases. This CDR3 has 15 amino acids. Germline V gives CDR1 SEHNR, CDR2 FQNEAQ (reference sequence). The CDR3: CASSPGRDLSLEQYF. For the CDR3, the DNA is TGTGCCAGCAGCCCAGGCCGGGACCTTAGTCTGGAGCAGTACTTC.

This clonotype was counted between two and nine times. This sequence joins TRBV7-2 and TRBJ2-1, with 8 bases lining up with TRBD1. The CDR3 extends over 14 amino acids. V lost 2 bases, J lost 5 bases, and 2 bases stayed unmatched. From germline, CDR1 is SGHTA and CDR2 FQGNSA. The CDR3 bases are TGTGCCAGCAGCTTAAGGGACAGGCACAATGAGCAGTTCTTC. Its translation is CASSLRDRHNEQFF.

In this sample, this clonotype turned up a few times. The chain joins TRBV24-1 to TRBJ2-7, with D possibly matching TRBD1 (5 bases). This CDR3 is 15 amino acids long. Germline V gene data show CDR1 as KGHDR and CDR2 as SFDVKD. V lost 2 bases and J lost 2, with 12 bases in between. CDR3 nucleotides: TGTGCCACCAGTGATTCCAGGGTGTCGGCCTACGAGCAGTACTTC. Amino acid sequence: CATSDSRVSAYEQYF.